Below, 10 T cell receptor beta chains from the same sample are listed, as sequenced in a study of early T cells in non-severe SARS-CoV-2 infection. TCRdb ran MiXCR on the 5' RACE reads and lists one entry per CDR3 protein. The table includes more than 65,000 distinct CDR3 sequences, about 14% detected once. This sample comprised whole blood, obtained at baseline. These receptors were obtained from an adult who was a healthcare worker with PCR-confirmed SARS-CoV-2 infection or an uninfected control (not recorded which).

The CDR3 sequence: CASSRLGDRTIPLHF. The CDR3 DNA follows: TGTGCCAGCAGCCGGCTTGGGGACAGGACGATTCCCCTCCACTTT. The chain is built from TRBV27 and TRBJ1-6; 8 nucleotides match TRBD1. Per germline, CDR1 MNHEY and CDR2 SMNVEV (reference sequence). Trimming cost V 6 bases and J 13 bases; bases outside gene matches: 14. CDR3 length: 15 amino acids.

This clonotype appeared many times. The chain is built from TRBV24-1 and TRBJ1-2; D unresolved. Germline V gives CDR1 KGHDR, CDR2 SFDVKD. V was shortened by 11 bases and J by 8 bases, with 14 bases between the two germline ends. The CDR3 has 11 amino acids. In DNA form, the CDR3 reads TGTGCCAAGGACCGCGTTTACGGCTACACCTTC. It translates to CAKDRVYGYTF.

This clonotype was seen repeatedly, ten times or more. The rearrangement links TRBV6-2 or TRBV6-3 to TRBJ2-1, with 9 bases lining up with TRBD2. The CDR3 is 17 amino acids. J lost 2 bases, V lost 7 bases, and 12 bases had no gene match. Germline assignment: CDR1 MNHEY and CDR2 SVGEGT. This chain's CDR3 is CASIPLNAGGPYNEQFF. The DNA of the CDR3 is TGTGCCAGCATCCCGTTAAACGCGGGAGGGCCCTACAATGAGCAGTTCTTC.

This clonotype came up a few times. The chain joins TRBV4-1 to TRBJ2-1, with 7 bases matching TRBD2. The CDR3 is 15 residues long. Trimming removed 6 bases from V and 4 bases from J; junction bases left unmatched: 9. Per the germline V gene, CDR1 is MGHRA and CDR2 is YSYEKL. The CDR3 region is CASSPTSVVYNEQFF. In nucleotides, the CDR3 is TGCGCCAGCAGTCCCACTAGCGTAGTATACAATGAGCAGTTCTTC.

This rearrangement joins TRBV16 to TRBJ1-2; D is unresolved. Per germline, CDR1 KGHSY and CDR2 FQNENV. CDR3 length: 13 amino acids. V shed 0 bases and J shed 8 bases, with 10 bases lying between them. CDR3 in amino acids: CASSQSRENGYTF. The CDR3, as DNA: TGTGCCAGCAGCCAATCGAGGGAGAACGGCTACACCTTC.

V gene TRBV30 combines with J gene TRBJ1-1; D is possibly TRBD1 (6 bases). This CDR3 region has 13 residues. Germline loops: CDR1 GTSNPN, CDR2 SVGIG (reference sequence). V was clipped by 2 bases and J by 3 bases, with 10 bases between them. DNA for the CDR3: TGTGCCTGGAGTCCCCAGGGGTACACTGAAGCTTTCTTT. Protein: CAWSPQGYTEAFF.

This clonotype was seen a few times. The rearrangement links TRBV5-4 to TRBJ2-1, with D perhaps matching TRBD2 (7 bases). This CDR3 has 16 residues. Per germline, CDR1 SGHNT and CDR2 YYREEE (reference sequence). V was shortened by 4 bases and J by 1 base, with 15 bases between the two germline ends. For the CDR3, the DNA is TGTGCCAGCAGCCCGGCTCGGGGGGCTTCCTACAATGAGCAGTTCTTC. It encodes CASSPARGASYNEQFF.

This clonotype was found a few times. This chain joins TRBV2 and TRBJ2-7; the D is unclear. V lost 4 bases and J lost 6, with 13 bases in between. CDR3 length: 13 residues. CDR1 is SNHLY, CDR2 FYNNEI, per germline. CDR3: CASSADNAREQYF. The DNA of the CDR3 is TGTGCCAGCAGTGCCGACAACGCCCGCGAGCAGTACTTC.

The chain couples TRBV29-1 to TRBJ2-5; D not resolved. With 8 bases removed from V and 5 bases from J, the gap between germline ends came to 15 bases. The CDR3 loop spans 12 amino acids. Germline lookup yields CDR1 SQVTM and CDR2 ANQGSEA. The CDR3 nucleotides are TGCAGCTCTCAACCAACTGGGGAGACCCAGTACTTC. Protein sequence: CSSQPTGETQYF. The full variable domain, rest sourced from reference TRBV29-1 and TRBJ2-5, is SAVISQKPSRDICQRGTSLTIQCQVDSQVTMMFWYRQQPGQSLTLIATANQGSEATYESGFVIDKFPISRPNLTFSTLTVSNMSPEDSSIYLCSSQPTGETQYFGPGTRLLVL.

Here the CDR3 reads CASSQSSGLAVSYNEQFF. In DNA form, the CDR3 reads TGTGCCAGCAGCCAATCGTCCGGACTAGCGGTTTCCTACAATGAGCAGTTCTTC. J is TRBJ2-1 and V is TRBV4-2; TRBD2 aligns across 10 bases. With 2 bases clipped from V and 1 base from J, the junction kept 8 bases outside the gene matches. Germline V CDR1 and CDR2: LGHNA, YNFKEQ. This CDR3 has 18 amino acids.